This T cell receptor beta chain was obtained from a study of human T cells and chemical hapten exposure. Each CDR3 protein is one row after TCRdb ran MiXCR on the RACE reads. This repertoire shows under 75,000 distinct CDR3 sequences, 8.5% to 9% found once; its top ten account for around 3.3%. Trimming stripped 5 bases from V and 7 bases from J, with 13 bases between. CDR1 and CDR2 from the germline V gene are SGHDT and YYEEEE. The CDR3 totals 13 residues. Specified time point: patch test 2, 6 weeks after DPC sensitization. The treatment is: therapeutic diphenylcyclopropenone sensitization with weekly scalp DPC.

The sample here was whole blood, taken in connection with sensitization to the hapten diphenylcyclopropenone (DPC). The receptor was derived from a woman aged 45-65 years with alopecia areata. Some clones in this sample may be carry-over from other donors' samples. The chain links TRBV5-6 to TRBJ2-4, with D possibly TRBD1 on 6 matching bases. The CDR3, as DNA: TGTGCCAGCAGAAGTACAGGGTTCAACATTCAGTACTTC. Protein: CASRSTGFNIQYF.